These 4 T cell receptor beta chains were all obtained from the same sample, sequenced in a study of regulatory T cells in long-lasting Graves disease. Time point: newly diagnosed GD, antithyroid drugs for less than 3 months. From PBMCs, RNA was extracted and then used to make the TCR library. According to the study, TCR beta libraries were built with iRepertoire HTBI primers and CDR3-region Arm-PCR. MiXCR, applied by TCRdb to the multiplex PCR reads, yields one record per CDR3 protein. The repertoire has about 560,000 distinct CDR3 sequences, 15% to 20% of them found once; the top ten carry 9.5% to 15%. These data also featured in a second study, about T cells in Graves' hyperthyroidism and ophthalmopathy.

Sequences were derived from peripheral blood mononuclear cells (PBMCs), sampled at new diagnosis, from a patient treated with antithyroid drugs. The receptors were sampled from a man younger than 30 with Graves disease.

V usage is TRBV3-1 and J usage is TRBJ2-1; tentatively, D is TRBD1 or TRBD2 (5 bases each). CDR1 is LGHDT, CDR2 YNNKEL, per germline (reference sequence). CDR3 length: 14 residues. Trimming removed 7 bases at V and 9 bases at J, with 19 bases between. CDR3 in amino acids: CASTRDHQGSEQFF. The DNA for the CDR3 is TGTGCCAGCACCCGGGACCATCAGGGAAGTGAGCAGTTCTTC.

The chain has TRBV7-9 and TRBJ2-1, with TRBD1 matching 9 bases. Germline CDR1 reads SEHNR; CDR2 reads FQNEAQ (reference sequence). The CDR3 is 17 amino acids. V trimming: 0 bases; J trimming: 4 bases; junction bases outside the gene matches: 7. CDR3 protein: CASSLAGTGTGYNEQFF. The CDR3 DNA sequence: TGTGCCAGCAGCTTAGCCGGGACAGGGACGGGTTACAATGAGCAGTTCTTC.

This clonotype appeared many times. The chain links TRBV20-1 to TRBJ2-3, with TRBD2 matching over 9 bases. CDR3 length equals 14 residues. The V gene's germline CDR1 is DFQATT and CDR2 SNEGSKA (reference sequence). V gave up 3 bases and J gave up 2 bases; unmatched junction bases: 3. CDR3 loop: CSASASGNTDTQYF. CDR3 coding DNA: TGCAGTGCTAGTGCTAGCGGGAACACAGATACGCAGTATTTT.

At least ten counts were recorded for this clonotype. The chain is built from TRBV20-1 and TRBJ2-3; the match to TRBD2 covers 10 bases. With 4 bases clipped from V and 4 bases from J, the junction kept 14 bases outside the gene matches. Germline assignment: CDR1 DFQATT and CDR2 SNEGSKA (reference sequence). The CDR3 consists of 17 residues. CDR3 bases: TGCAGTGCTATAGCCGGTTCTAGCGGGAGAAGGGCAGATACGCAGTATTTT. Translated, it gives CSAIAGSSGRRADTQYF.